This T cell receptor (beta chain) was profiled in a study of a mutant IDH1 vaccine in newly diagnosed glioma. Study-wide context: Those enrolled had earlier been treated with radiotherapy, temozolomide, or both, mostly both. V12 came at week 35, V13 at week 47.

Germline-derived CDR1 and CDR2 are SGHRS and YFSETQ. CDR3 size: 12 residues. V shed 3 bases and J 5 bases; nucleotides not matched to a gene: 2. Noted time point: week 47, end of study. The vaccine gave 300 ug of a 20-mer mutant IDH1 peptide subcutaneously per dose. Patients, over weeks 1, 3, 5, 7, 11, 15, 19 and 23, received a total of eight vaccinations. Using immunoSEQ multiplex PCR, the repertoire was profiled, and TCRdb retains in-frame clones only, with some absent. The sample lists some 40,000 clones; 65% to 85% were seen once. As to this clone: What it binds is not known.

The V gene is TRBV5-1, the J gene TRBJ2-7; 7 bases agree with TRBD2. The sample was PBMCs, taken from a glioma patient whose treatment included an IDH1 peptide vaccine. This clonotype was sampled from a man aged 35 to 55 with glioma. Here the CDR3 DNA reads TGCGCCAGCAGCTGGGGGAGGGACGAGCAGTACTTC. Its protein is CASSWGRDEQYF.